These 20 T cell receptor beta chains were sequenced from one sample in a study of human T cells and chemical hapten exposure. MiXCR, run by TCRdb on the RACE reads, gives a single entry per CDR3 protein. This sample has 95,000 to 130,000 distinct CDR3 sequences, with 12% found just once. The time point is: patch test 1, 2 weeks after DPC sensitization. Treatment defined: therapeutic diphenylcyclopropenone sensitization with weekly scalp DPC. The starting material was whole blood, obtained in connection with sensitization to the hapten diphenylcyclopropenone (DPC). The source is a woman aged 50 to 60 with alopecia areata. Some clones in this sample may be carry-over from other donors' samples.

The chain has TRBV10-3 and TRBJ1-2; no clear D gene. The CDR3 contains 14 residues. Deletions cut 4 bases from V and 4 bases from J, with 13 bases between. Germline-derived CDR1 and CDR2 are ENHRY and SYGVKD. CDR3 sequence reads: CAISAESVSYGYTF. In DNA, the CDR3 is TGTGCCATCAGTGCCGAGAGCGTGAGCTATGGCTACACCTTC.

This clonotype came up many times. The CDR3 region has the DNA TGTGCCAGCAGCCGGACCCCCCTCGGGCAGTACTTC. This encodes CASSRTPLGQYF. The chain links TRBV5-6 to TRBJ2-7; no clear D gene. The germline V gene has CDR1 SGHDT and CDR2 YYEEEE. V lost 4 bases and J lost 9, with 14 bases in between. The CDR3 covers 12 residues.

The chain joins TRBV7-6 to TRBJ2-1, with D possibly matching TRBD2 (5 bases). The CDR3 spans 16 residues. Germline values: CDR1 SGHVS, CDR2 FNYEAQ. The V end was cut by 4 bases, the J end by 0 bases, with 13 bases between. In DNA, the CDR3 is TGTGCCAGCAGCTCTGAGACGGGGAGCTCCTACAATGAGCAGTTCTTC. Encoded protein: CASSSETGSSYNEQFF. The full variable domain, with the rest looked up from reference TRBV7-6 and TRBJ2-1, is GAGVSQSPRYKVTKRGQDVALRCDPISGHVSLYWYRQALGQGPEFLTYFNYEAQQDKSGLPNDRFSAERPEGSISTLTIQRTEQRDSAMYRCASSSETGSSYNEQFFGPGTRLTVL.

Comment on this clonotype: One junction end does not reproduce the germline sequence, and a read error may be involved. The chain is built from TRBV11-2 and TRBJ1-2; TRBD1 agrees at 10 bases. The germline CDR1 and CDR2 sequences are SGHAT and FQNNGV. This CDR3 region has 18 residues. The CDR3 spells CASSFPRDRGPGGYDYTF. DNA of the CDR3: TGTGCCAGCAGCTTCCCTCGCGACAGGGGGCCGGGAGGCTATGACTACACCTTC. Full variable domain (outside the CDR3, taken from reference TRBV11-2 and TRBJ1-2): EAGVAQSPRYKIIEKRQSVAFWCNPISGHATLYWYQQILGQGPKLLIQFQNNGVVDDSQLPKDRFSAERLKGVDSTLKIQPAKLEDSAVYLCASSFPRDRGPGGYDYTFGSGTRLTVV.

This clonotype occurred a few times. In DNA form, the CDR3 reads TGTGCCAGCAGTTTCCTCAGGGGGTACACTGAAGCTTTCTTT. Protein sequence: CASSFLRGYTEAFF. The chain links TRBV28 to TRBJ1-1, with 7 bases fitting TRBD1. The V and J ends lost 3 bases and 3 bases, in that order; junction bases with no gene match: 4. The CDR3 extends over 14 amino acids. Germline V CDR1 and CDR2: MDHEN, SYDVKM.

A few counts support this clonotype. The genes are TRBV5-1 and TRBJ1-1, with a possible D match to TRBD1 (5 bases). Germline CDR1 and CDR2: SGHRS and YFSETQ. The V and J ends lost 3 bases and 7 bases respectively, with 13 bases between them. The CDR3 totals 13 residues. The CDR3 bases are TGCGCCAGCAGCTCAGAGGGGTCACTTGAAGCTTTCTTT. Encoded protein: CASSSEGSLEAFF.

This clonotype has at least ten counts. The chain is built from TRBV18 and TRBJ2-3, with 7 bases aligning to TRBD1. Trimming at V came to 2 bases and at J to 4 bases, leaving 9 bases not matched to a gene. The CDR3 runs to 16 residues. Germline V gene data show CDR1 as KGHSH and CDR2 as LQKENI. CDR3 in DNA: TGTGCCAGCTCACCATCGGGACAGACAGGCCCAGATACGCAGTATTTT. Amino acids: CASSPSGQTGPDTQYF. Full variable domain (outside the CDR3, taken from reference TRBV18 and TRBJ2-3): NAGVMQNPRHLVRRRGQEARLRCSPMKGHSHVYWYRQLPEEGLKFMVYLQKENIIDESGMPKERFSAEFPKEGPSILRIQQVVRGDSAAYFCASSPSGQTGPDTQYFGPGTRLTVL.

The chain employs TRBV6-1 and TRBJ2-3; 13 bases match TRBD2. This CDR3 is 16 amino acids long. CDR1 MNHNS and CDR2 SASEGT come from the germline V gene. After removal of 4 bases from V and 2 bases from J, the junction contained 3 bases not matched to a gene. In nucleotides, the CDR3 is TGTGCCAGCAGTGGGGGACTAGCGGGGACCACAGATACGCAGTATTTT. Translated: CASSGGLAGTTDTQYF.

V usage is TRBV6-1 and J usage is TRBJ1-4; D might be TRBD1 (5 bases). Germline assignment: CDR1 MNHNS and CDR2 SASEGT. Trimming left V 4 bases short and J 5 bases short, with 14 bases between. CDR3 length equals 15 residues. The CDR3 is CASSGIGAANEKLFF. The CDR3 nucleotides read TGTGCCAGCAGTGGAATAGGGGCTGCGAATGAAAAACTGTTTTTT.

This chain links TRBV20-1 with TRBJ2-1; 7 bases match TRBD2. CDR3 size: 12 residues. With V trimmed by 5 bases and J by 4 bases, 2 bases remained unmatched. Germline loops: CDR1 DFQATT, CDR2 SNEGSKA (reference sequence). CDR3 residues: CSAQREYNEQFF. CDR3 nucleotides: TGCAGTGCTCAGCGGGAATACAATGAGCAGTTCTTC.

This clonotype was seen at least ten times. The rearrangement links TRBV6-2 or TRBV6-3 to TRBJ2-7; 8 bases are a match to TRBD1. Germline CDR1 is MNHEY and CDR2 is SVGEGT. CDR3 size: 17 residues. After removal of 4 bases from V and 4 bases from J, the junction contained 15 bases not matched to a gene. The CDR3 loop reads CASSSPSAGTGFYEQYF. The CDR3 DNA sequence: TGTGCCAGCAGTTCCCCTTCCGCCGGGACAGGATTTTACGAGCAGTACTTC.

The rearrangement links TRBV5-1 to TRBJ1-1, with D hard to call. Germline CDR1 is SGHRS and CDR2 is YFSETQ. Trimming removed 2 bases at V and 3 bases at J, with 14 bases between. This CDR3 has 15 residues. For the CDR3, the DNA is TGCGCCAGCAGCTTCACTTTTCTTAGGTACACTGAAGCTTTCTTT. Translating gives CASSFTFLRYTEAFF.

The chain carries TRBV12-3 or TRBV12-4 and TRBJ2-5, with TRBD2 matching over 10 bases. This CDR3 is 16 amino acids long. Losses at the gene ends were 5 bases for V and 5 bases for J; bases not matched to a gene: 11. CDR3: CASSTSLAGVLETQYF. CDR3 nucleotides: TGTGCCAGCAGTACAAGTCTAGCGGGAGTTCTTGAGACCCAGTACTTC.

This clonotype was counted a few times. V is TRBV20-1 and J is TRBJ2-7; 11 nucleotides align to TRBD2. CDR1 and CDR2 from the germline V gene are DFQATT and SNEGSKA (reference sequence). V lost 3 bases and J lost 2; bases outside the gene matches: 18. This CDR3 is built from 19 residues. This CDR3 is CSARGSMGLPGLAAYEQYF. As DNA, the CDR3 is TGCAGTGCTAGGGGGTCGATGGGACTGCCGGGACTAGCGGCCTACGAGCAGTACTTC.

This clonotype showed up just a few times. Here the CDR3 reads CASSLAGTSGNTIYF. CDR3 coding DNA: TGTGCCAGCAGTTTAGCCGGGACAAGTGGAAACACCATATATTTT. The chain is built from TRBV6-5 and TRBJ1-3, with a possible D match to TRBD1 (6 bases). The CDR3 loop spans 15 amino acids. V shed 4 bases and J shed 3 bases, with 13 bases lying between them. Germline lookup yields CDR1 MNHEY and CDR2 SVGAGI.

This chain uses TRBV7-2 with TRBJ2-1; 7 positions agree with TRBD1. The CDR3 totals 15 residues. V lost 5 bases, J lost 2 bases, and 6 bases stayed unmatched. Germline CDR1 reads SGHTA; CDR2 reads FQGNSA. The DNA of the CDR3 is TGTGCCAGCAGCCGATTACAGGGGCCCTACAATGAGCAGTTCTTC. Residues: CASSRLQGPYNEQFF.

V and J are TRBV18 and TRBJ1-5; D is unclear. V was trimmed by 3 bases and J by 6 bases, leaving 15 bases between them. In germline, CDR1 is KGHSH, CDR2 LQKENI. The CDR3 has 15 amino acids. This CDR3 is CASSPSNLGTQPQHF. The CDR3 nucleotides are TGTGCCAGCTCACCGAGTAATCTCGGCACTCAGCCCCAGCATTTT.

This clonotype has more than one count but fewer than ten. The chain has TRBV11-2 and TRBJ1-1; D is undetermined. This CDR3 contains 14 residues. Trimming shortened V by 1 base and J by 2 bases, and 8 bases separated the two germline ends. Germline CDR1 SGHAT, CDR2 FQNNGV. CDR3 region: CASSLAQINTEAFF. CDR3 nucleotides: TGTGCCAGCAGCTTAGCCCAGATTAACACTGAAGCTTTCTTT.

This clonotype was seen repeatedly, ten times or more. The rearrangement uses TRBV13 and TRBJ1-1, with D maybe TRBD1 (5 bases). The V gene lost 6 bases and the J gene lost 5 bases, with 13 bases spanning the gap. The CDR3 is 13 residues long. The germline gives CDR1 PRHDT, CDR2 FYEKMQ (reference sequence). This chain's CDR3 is CASSSGTITEAFF. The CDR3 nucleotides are TGTGCCAGCAGTTCTGGGACTATAACTGAAGCTTTCTTT.

CDR3 sequence (DNA): TGTGCCAGCAGCTTATCCCAGGGGTCCTCCTACGAGCAGTACTTC. Its translation is CASSLSQGSSYEQYF. This rearrangement joins TRBV7-6 to TRBJ2-7; tentative D call: TRBD1 (6 bases). V was pared by 2 bases and J by 0 bases, with 11 bases between. CDR3 size: 15 residues. Germline values: CDR1 SGHVS, CDR2 FNYEAQ.